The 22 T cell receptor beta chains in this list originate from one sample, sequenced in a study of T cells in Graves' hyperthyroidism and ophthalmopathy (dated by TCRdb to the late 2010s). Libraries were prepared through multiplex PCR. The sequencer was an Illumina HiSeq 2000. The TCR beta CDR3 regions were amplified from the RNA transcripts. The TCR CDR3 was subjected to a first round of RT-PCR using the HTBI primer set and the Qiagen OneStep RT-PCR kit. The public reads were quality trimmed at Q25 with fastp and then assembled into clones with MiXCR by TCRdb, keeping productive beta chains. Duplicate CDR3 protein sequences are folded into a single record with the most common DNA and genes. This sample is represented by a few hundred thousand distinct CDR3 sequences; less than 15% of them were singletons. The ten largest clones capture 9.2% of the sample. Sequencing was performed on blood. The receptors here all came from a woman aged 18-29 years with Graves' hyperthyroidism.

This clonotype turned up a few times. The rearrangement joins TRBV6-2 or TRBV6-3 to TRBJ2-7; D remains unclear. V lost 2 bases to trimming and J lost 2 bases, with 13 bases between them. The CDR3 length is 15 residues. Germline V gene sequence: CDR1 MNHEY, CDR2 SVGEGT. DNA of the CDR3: TGTGCCAGCAGTTACGGTGTGTACCCTACCTACGAGCAGTACTTC. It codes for CASSYGVYPTYEQYF.

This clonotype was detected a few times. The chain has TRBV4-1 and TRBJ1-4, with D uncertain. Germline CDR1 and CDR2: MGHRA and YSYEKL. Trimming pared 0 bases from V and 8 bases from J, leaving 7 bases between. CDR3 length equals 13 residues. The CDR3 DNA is TGCGCCAGCAGCCAAGAGCCGGGGGAAAAACTGTTTTTT. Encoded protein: CASSQEPGEKLFF.

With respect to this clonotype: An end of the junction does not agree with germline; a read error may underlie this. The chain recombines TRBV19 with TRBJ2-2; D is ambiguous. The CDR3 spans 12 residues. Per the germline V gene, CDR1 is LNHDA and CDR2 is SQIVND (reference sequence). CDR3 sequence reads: CAGSIRTGELFF. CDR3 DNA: TGTGCCGGTAGTATACGAACCGGGGAGCTGTTTTTT.

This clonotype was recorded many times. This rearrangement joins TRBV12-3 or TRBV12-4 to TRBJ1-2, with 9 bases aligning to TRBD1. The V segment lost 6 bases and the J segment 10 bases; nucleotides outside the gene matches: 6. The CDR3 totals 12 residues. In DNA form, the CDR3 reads TGTGCCAGCAGACTAGGGACAGGGCCCTACACCTTC. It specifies CASRLGTGPYTF.

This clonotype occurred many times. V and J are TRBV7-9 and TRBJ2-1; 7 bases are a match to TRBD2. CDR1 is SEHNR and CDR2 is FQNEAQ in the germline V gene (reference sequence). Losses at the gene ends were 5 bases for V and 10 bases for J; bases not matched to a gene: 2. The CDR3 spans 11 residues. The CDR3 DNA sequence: TGTGCCAGCAGCCGGGAGGTCGAGCAGTTCTTC. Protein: CASSREVEQFF.

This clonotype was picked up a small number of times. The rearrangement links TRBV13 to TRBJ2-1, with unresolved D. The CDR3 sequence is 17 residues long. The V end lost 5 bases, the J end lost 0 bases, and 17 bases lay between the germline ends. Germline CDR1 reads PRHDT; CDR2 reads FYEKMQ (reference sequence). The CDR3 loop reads CASSPFSIVNSYNEQFF. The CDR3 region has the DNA TGTGCCAGCAGCCCCTTTAGTATAGTCAACTCCTACAATGAGCAGTTCTTC.

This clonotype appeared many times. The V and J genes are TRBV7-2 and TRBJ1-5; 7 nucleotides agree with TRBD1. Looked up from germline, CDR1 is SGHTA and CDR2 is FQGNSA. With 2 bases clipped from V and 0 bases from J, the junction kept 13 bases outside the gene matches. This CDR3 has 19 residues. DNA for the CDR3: TGTGCCAGCAGCTTAAGCCGGGACAGAGGGGCTTATAGCAATCAGCCCCAGCATTTT. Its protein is CASSLSRDRGAYSNQPQHF.

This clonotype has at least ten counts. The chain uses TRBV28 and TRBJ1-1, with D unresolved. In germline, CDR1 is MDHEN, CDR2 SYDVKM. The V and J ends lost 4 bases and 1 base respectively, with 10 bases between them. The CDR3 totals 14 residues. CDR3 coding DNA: TGTGCCAGCAGTTCGGGCGGTACGAACACTGAAGCTTTCTTT. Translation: CASSSGGTNTEAFF.

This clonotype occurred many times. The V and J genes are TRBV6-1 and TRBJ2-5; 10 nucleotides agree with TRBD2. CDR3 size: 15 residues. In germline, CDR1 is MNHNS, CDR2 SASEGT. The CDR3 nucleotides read TGTGCTTTAGATCCCAGCGGGAGGGCCCAAGAGACCCAGTACTTC. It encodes CALDPSGRAQETQYF.

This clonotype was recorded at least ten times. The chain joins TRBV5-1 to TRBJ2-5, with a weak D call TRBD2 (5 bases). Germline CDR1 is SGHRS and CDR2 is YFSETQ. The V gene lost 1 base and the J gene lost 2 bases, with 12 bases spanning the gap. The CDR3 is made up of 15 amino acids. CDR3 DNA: TGCGCCAGCAGCTTGTTGGGAGAAGGACAAGAGACCCAGTACTTC. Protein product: CASSLLGEGQETQYF. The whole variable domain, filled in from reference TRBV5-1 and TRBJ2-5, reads KAGVTQTPRYLIKTRGQQVTLSCSPISGHRSVSWYQQTPGQGLQFLFEYFSETQRNKGNFPGRFSGRQFSNSRSEMNVSTLELGDSALYLCASSLLGEGQETQYFGPGTRLLVL.

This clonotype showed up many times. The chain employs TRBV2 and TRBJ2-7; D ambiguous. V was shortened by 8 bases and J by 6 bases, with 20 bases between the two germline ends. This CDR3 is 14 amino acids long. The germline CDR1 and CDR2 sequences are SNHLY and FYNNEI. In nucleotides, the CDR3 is TGTGCCAGCGCTTCGGGCCTTACCGCGTCCGAGCAGTACTTC. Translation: CASASGLTASEQYF. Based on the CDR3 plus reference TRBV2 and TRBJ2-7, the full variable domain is EPEVTQTPSHQVTQMGQEVILRCVPISNHLYFYWYRQILGQKVEFLVSFYNNEISEKSEIFDDQFSVERPDGSNFTLKIRSTKLEDSAMYFCASASGLTASEQYFGPGTRLTVT.

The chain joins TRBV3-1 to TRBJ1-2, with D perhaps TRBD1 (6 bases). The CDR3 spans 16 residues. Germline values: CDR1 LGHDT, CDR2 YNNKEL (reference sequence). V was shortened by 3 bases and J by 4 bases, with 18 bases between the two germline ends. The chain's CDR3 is CASSHAEGGRGYGYTF. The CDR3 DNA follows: TGTGCCAGCAGCCACGCAGAGGGGGGCAGGGGCTATGGCTACACCTTC.

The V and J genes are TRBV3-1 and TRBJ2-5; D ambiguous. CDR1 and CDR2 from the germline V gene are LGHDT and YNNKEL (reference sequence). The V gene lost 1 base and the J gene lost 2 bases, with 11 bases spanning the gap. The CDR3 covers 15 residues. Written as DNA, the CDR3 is TGTGCCAGCAGCCAAGGAGCCAACAGTCAAGAGACCCAGTACTTC. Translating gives CASSQGANSQETQYF.

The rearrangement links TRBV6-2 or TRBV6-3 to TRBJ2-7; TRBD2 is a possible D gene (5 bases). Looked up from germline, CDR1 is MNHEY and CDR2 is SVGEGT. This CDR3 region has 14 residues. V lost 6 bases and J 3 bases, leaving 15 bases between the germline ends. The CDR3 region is CASSQEAGNYEQYF. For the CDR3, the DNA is TGTGCCAGCAGCCAGGAGGCGGGCAACTACGAGCAGTACTTC.

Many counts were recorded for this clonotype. The DNA of the CDR3 is TGTGCCAGCAGTTCGACTCGGACAGGGGGAGATACGCAGTATTTT. Protein sequence: CASSSTRTGGDTQYF. The chain carries TRBV6-2 or TRBV6-3 and TRBJ2-3, with 10 bases that match TRBD1. The V segment lost 4 bases and the J segment 5 bases; nucleotides outside the gene matches: 6. The germline V gene has CDR1 MNHEY and CDR2 SVGEGT. CDR3 length: 15 residues.

The CDR3 bases are TGTGCCAGCAGCGAGACAGTTTTGAACACCGGGGAGCTGTTTTTT. Protein sequence: CASSETVLNTGELFF. The V gene is TRBV4-2, the J gene TRBJ2-2, with D maybe TRBD1 (5 bases). With 5 bases removed from V and 1 base from J, the gap between germline ends came to 11 bases. CDR3 length: 15 residues. CDR1 and CDR2 (germline): LGHNA, YNFKEQ.

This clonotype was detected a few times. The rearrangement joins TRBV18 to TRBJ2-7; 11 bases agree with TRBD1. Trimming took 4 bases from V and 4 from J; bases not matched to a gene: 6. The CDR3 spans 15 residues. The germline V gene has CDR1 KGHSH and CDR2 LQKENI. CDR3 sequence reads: CASSQTGTGGYEQYF. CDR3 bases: TGTGCCAGCTCACAAACCGGGACAGGGGGGTACGAGCAGTACTTC. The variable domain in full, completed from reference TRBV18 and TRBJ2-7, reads NAGVMQNPRHLVRRRGQEARLRCSPMKGHSHVYWYRQLPEEGLKFMVYLQKENIIDESGMPKERFSAEFPKEGPSILRIQQVVRGDSAAYFCASSQTGTGGYEQYFGPGTRLTVT.

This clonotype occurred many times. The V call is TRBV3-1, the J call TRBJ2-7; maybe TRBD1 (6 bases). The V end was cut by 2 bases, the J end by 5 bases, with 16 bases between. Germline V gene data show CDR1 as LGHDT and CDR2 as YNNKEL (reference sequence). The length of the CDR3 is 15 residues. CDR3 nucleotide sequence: TGTGCCAGCAGCCAACCCGGGACACTGTACAACGAGCAGTACTTC. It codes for CASSQPGTLYNEQYF.

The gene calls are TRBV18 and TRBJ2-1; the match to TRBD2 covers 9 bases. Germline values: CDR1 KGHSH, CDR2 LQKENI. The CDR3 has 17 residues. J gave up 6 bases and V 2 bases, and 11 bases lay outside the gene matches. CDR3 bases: TGTGCCAGCTCACCAGTGCGGGAGGGCTCCCCCCCCAATGAGCAGTTCTTC. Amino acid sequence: CASSPVREGSPPNEQFF.

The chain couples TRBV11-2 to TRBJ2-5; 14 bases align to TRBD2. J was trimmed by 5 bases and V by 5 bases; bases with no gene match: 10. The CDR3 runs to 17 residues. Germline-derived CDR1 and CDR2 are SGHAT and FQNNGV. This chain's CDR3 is CASSPGLAGGGRETQYF. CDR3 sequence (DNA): TGTGCCAGCAGCCCCGGACTAGCGGGGGGCGGGAGGGAGACCCAGTACTTC.

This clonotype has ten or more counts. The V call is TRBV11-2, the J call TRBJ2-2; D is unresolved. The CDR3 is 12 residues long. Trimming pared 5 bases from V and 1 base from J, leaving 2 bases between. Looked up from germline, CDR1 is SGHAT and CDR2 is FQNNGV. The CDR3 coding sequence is TGTGCCAGCAGCGTGAACACCGGGGAGCTGTTTTTT. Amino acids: CASSVNTGELFF.

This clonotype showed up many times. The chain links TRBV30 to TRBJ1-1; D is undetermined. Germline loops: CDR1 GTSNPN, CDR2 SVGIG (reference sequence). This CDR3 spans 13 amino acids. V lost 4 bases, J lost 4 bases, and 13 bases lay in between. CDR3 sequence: CAWINPEATEAFF. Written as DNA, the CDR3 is TGTGCCTGGATCAACCCGGAGGCCACTGAAGCTTTCTTT. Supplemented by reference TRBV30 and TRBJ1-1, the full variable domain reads SQTIHQWPATLVQPVGSPLSLECTVEGTSNPNLYWYRQAAGRGLQLLFYSVGIGQISSEVPQNLSASRPQDRQFILSSKKLLLSDSGFYLCAWINPEATEAFFGQGTRLTVV.